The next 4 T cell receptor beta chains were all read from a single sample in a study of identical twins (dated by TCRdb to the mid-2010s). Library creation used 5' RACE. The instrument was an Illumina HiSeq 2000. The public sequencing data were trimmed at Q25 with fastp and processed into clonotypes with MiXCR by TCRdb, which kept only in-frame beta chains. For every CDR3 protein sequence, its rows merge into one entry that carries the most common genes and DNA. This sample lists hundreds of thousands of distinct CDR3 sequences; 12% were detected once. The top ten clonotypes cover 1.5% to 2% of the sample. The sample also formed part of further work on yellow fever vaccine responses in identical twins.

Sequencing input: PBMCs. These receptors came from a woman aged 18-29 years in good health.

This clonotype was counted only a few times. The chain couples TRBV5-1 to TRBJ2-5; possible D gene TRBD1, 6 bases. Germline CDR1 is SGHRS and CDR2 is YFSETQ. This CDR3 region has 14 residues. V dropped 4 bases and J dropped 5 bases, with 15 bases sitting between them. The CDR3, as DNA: TGCGCCAGCAGCAGAACGGACAGTTCCGAGACCCAGTACTTC. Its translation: CASSRTDSSETQYF. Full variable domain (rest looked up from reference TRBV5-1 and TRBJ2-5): KAGVTQTPRYLIKTRGQQVTLSCSPISGHRSVSWYQQTPGQGLQFLFEYFSETQRNKGNFPGRFSGRQFSNSRSEMNVSTLELGDSALYLCASSRTDSSETQYFGPGTRLLVL.

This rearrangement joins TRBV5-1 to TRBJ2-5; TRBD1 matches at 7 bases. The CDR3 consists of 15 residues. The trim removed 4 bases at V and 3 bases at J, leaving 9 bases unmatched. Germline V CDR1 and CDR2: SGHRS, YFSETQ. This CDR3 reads CASSAATGTKETQYF. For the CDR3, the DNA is TGCGCCAGCAGCGCGGCGACAGGGACCAAAGAGACCCAGTACTTC.

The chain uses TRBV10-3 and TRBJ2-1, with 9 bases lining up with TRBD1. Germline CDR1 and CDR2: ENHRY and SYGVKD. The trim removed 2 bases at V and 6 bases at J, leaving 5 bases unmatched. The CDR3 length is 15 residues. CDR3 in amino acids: CAISEAGQGSNEQFF. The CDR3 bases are TGTGCCATCAGTGAGGCGGGACAGGGATCCAATGAGCAGTTCTTC.

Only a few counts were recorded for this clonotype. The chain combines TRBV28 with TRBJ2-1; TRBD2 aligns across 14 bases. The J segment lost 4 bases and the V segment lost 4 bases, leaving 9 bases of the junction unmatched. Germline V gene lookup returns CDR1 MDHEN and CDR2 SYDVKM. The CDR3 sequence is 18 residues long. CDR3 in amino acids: CASSSVRLAGGNYNEQFF. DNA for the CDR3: TGTGCCAGCAGTTCCGTCCGACTAGCGGGGGGGAATTACAATGAGCAGTTCTTC.